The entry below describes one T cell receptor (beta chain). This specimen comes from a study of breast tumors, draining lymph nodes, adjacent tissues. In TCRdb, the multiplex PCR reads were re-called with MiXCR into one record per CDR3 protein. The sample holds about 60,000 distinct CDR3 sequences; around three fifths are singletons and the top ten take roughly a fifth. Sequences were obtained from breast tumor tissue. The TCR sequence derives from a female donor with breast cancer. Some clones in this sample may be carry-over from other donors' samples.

In DNA form, the CDR3 reads TGTGCCAGCAGTTTAGGGTGGGCAGATACGCAGTATTTT. It specifies CASSLGWADTQYF. This rearrangement joins TRBV12-3 or TRBV12-4 to TRBJ2-3, with D unresolved. The CDR3 spans 13 residues. V gave up 1 base and J gave up 4 bases, with 6 bases separating them.